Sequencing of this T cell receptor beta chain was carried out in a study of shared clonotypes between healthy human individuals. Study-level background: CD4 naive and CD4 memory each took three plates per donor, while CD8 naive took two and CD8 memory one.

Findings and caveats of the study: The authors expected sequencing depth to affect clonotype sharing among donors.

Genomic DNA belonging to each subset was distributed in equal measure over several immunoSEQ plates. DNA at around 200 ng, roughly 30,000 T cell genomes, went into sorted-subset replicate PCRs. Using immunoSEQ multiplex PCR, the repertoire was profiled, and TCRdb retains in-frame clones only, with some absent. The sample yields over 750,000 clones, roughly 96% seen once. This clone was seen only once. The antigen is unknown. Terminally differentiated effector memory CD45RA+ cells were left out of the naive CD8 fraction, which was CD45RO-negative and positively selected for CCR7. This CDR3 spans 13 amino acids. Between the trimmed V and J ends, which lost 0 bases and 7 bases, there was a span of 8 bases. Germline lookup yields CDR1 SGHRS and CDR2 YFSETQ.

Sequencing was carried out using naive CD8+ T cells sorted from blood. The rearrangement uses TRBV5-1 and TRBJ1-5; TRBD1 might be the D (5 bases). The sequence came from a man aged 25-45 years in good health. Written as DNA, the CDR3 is TGCGCCAGCAGCTTGGCCGGGGGGCAGCCCCAGCATTTT. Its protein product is CASSLAGGQPQHF.